This T cell receptor (beta chain) appears in the sequencing data of a study of T cell responses to AZD1222 COVID-19 vaccine. Assay: immunoSEQ multiplex PCR; the TCRdb copy retains only in-frame clones and omits some. The sample has 120,000 or so clones; 92% are singletons. CDR1 and CDR2 from the germline V gene are ENHRY and SYGVKD. The CDR3 covers 18 residues. V lost 3 bases, J lost 0 bases, and 7 bases stayed unmatched. Notes on this clone: Its specificity is unknown.

Findings and limits, study-wide: Spike-specific TCR repertoires showed rising breadth and depth after two AZD1222 doses. Among vaccine-associated CD4 TCRs, coverage spanned spike, with dominance at 160-218 and 743-854. It was only a handful of AZD1222 recipients who were seropositive at baseline.

This sequence originates from an adult in good health. The gene calls are TRBV10-3 and TRBJ2-2, with 10 bases identical to TRBD2. Sequenced material: peripheral blood, taken on day 0 of AZD1222 vaccination. The CDR3 sequence: CAISDSASGGANTGELFF. The CDR3 coding sequence is TGTGCCATCAGTGATTCAGCTAGCGGGGGCGCGAACACCGGGGAGCTGTTTTTT.